This TCR beta chain originates from a study of blood T cell repertoires in COVID-19 (dated by TCRdb to 2018 to 2020). Regarding the complete study: The collaborator samples originated in the United States, Italy and Spain and spanned the acute and convalescent phases of COVID-19. The material from the prospective study consisted of cDNA or gDNA derived from T cells, B-cell-depleted T cells, or PBMCs. Deeply sampled blood TCRbeta repertoires from subjects exposed to, actively infected with, or recovered from COVID-19 were included in the dataset. A freely available public database, intended as a resource for researchers studying the immune response to SARS-CoV-2, is where the repertoires were released. Samples came from the ongoing ImmuneRACE study (first 160 participants) plus 1,254 subjects from 6 global collaborators. Sample metadata almost always included a de-identified subject ID, COVID-19 status, age in years and sex. Where HLA class I and class II types were available, the types were taken from metadata supplied by the sample provider, not from assay-based typing.

Study-level results and caveats: The quantity of clinical and demographic metadata differed by source and by participant and was supplied without curation.

The immunoSEQ Assay, a bias-controlled multiplex PCR, was used to amplify TCRbeta CDR3 regions from genomic DNA. The study's processing was this. The number of nucleated cells in each sample was estimated from the amplification of reference gene primers within the assay. To quantify the absolute abundance of each unique TCRbeta CDR3 rearrangement, sequence reads were collapsed and filtered. For each sample, productive Simpson clonality was calculated by taking the square root of Simpson's diversity index across productive rearrangements. TCRdb stores this immuneACCESS table with in-frame sequences only. Part of the clones is absent; in the studies checked, under half of the shortfall reflects unresolved V genes, and no reason is known for the rest. V and J calls and clone size are copied from that table; D and trimming were computed from the DNA. Across this sample there are a few hundred thousand clones, with more than 85% seen only once. 3.6% of the sample is taken by the ten largest.

Regarding this clone: Its antigen specificity is not known. One base away there is no much larger clone; base qualities are not given.

Whole blood was collected in K2EDTA tubes by collaborating institutions according to the institutions' own protocols. For TCRbeta analysis, collaborators shipped samples as frozen whole blood, isolated PBMCs, or DNA extracted from either of those sample types. The germline V gene sets CDR1 to ENHRY and CDR2 to SYGVKD. The CDR3 has 14 amino acids, counting the end cysteine and phenylalanine. The sequence is cut down to CDR3 DNA, 42 bases in frame from base 1. V is pared back by 0 bases and J by 7 bases, with 9 bases lying between the germline termini. Recombination joined TRBV10-3 with TRBJ2-2; the D gene cannot be resolved reliably. This sequence originates from a man aged 18-30 years with active or convalescent COVID-19. The sample taken for sequencing was peripheral blood. The nucleotide sequence is TGTGCCATCAGTGAGTCGTTGGGCATCGGGGAGCTGTTTTTT. It codes for CAISESLGIGELFF.